The 11 T cell receptor beta chains reported below all come from one sample, sequenced in a study. TCRdb re-called the RT-PCR reads through MiXCR, storing one row per CDR3 protein. The repertoire has hundreds of thousands of distinct CDR3 sequences, 12% to 15% of them found once; the top ten carry just over 3.5%. Sequencing was done on a sample of memory CD4+ T cells from blood. Every receptor here comes from a female donor in good health, serving as a healthy control.

The chain combines TRBV10-3 with TRBJ1-2, with 7 nucleotides matching TRBD1. This CDR3 region has 17 residues. Germline V gene sequence: CDR1 ENHRY, CDR2 SYGVKD. Trimming at V came to 2 bases and at J to 6 bases, leaving 15 bases not matched to a gene. CDR3 loop: CAISERQGITSPHGYTF. CDR3 DNA sequence: TGTGCCATCAGTGAGCGACAGGGTATTACCTCCCCTCATGGCTACACCTTC.

This clonotype has at least ten counts. The chain couples TRBV12-3 or TRBV12-4 to TRBJ1-6; 7 nucleotides line up with TRBD1. With 4 bases clipped from V and 9 bases from J, the junction kept 12 bases outside the gene matches. CDR3 length: 16 amino acids. The CDR3 nucleotides read TGTGCCAGCAGTTCCCTGACAGGGTTCTTGGCTTCACCCCTCCACTTT. It specifies CASSSLTGFLASPLHF.

The chain uses TRBV15 and TRBJ2-5, with D perhaps TRBD2 (6 bases). CDR3 length: 15 residues. The germline V gene has CDR1 LNHNV and CDR2 YYDKDF (reference sequence). V shed 5 bases and J shed 4 bases, with 17 bases lying between them. The CDR3 loop is CATSPEISAGETQYF. DNA of the CDR3: TGTGCCACCAGCCCAGAGATATCAGCGGGAGAGACCCAGTACTTC. Complete variable domain (other parts from reference TRBV15 and TRBJ2-5): DAMVIQNPRYQVTQFGKPVTLSCSQTLNHNVMYWYQQKSSQAPKLLFHYYDKDFNNEADTPDNFQSRRPNTSFCFLDIRSPGLGDTAMYLCATSPEISAGETQYFGPGTRLLVL.

This clonotype was recorded many times. The chain employs TRBV20-1 and TRBJ1-5; unclear D gene. V was clipped by 6 bases and J by 1 base, with 10 bases between them. CDR1 and CDR2 from the germline V gene are DFQATT and SNEGSKA (reference sequence). This CDR3 comprises 13 residues. CDR3 loop: CSASTDSNQPQHF. CDR3 DNA sequence: TGCAGTGCCTCGACGGACAGCAATCAGCCCCAGCATTTT.

This clonotype turned up a few times. The V call is TRBV24-1, the J call TRBJ1-5, with 7 bases that match TRBD1. Germline CDR1 is KGHDR and CDR2 is SFDVKD. The CDR3 is 14 amino acids. V trimming: 7 bases; J trimming: 4 bases; junction bases outside the gene matches: 6. The CDR3 loop reads CATRGDRENQPQHF. DNA for the CDR3: TGTGCCACCAGGGGTGACAGGGAAAATCAGCCCCAGCATTTT.

This clonotype has a count of ten or more. CDR3 amino acids: CASSTIRDRDYEQYF. The CDR3, as DNA: TGTGCCAGCAGTACTATCCGGGACCGAGACTACGAGCAGTACTTC. The rearrangement links TRBV12-3 or TRBV12-4 to TRBJ2-7; D may be TRBD1 or TRBD2 (5 bases each). Trimming took 5 bases from V and 3 from J, leaving 17 bases between them. This CDR3 is built from 15 residues.

J is TRBJ1-1 and V is TRBV20-1; possible D gene TRBD1, 5 bases. This CDR3 is 14 amino acids long. The V gene lost 6 bases and the J gene lost 4 bases, with 18 bases spanning the gap. Looked up from germline, CDR1 is DFQATT and CDR2 is SNEGSKA (reference sequence). This CDR3 is CSAGRGVEVTEAFF. DNA of the CDR3: TGCAGTGCCGGACGGGGGGTGGAGGTCACTGAAGCTTTCTTT.

The table lists this clonotype with a count of one. V usage is TRBV14 and J usage is TRBJ2-1; 13 bases fit TRBD2. Trimming took 4 bases from V and 7 from J; bases not matched to a gene: 10. Per the germline V gene, CDR1 is SGHDN and CDR2 is FVKESK. The CDR3 has 17 amino acids. CDR3 bases: TGTGCCAGCAGCCTCAGGACTAGCGGGAGAGTCGTAAATGAGCAGTTCTTC. It is translated as CASSLRTSGRVVNEQFF.

This clonotype was detected a few times. The chain joins TRBV6-5 to TRBJ1-2; 7 positions agree with TRBD1. Germline V gene sequence: CDR1 MNHEY, CDR2 SVGAGI. The V gene end was trimmed by 5 bases and the J gene end by 0 bases; junction bases not matched to a gene: 6. CDR3 size: 15 residues. This CDR3 reads CASSKRGQTNYGYTF. DNA for the CDR3: TGTGCCAGCAGTAAGAGGGGACAGACTAACTATGGCTACACCTTC.

This clonotype was detected a few times. This chain links TRBV7-9 with TRBJ2-3; 8 positions match TRBD2. CDR1 and CDR2 (germline): SEHNR, FQNEAQ (reference sequence). J was trimmed by 2 bases and V by 3 bases; bases with no gene match: 4. The CDR3 sequence is 15 residues long. CDR3 coding DNA: TGTGCCAGCAGCTTGGGACTAGGATACACAGATACGCAGTATTTT. It yields the protein CASSLGLGYTDTQYF.

Comments on this clonotype: This clone may be a read error of a much larger clone one base away. V usage is TRBV27 and J usage is TRBJ2-1; D call uncertain. V gave up 6 bases and J gave up 4 bases, with 19 bases separating them. Germline-derived CDR1 and CDR2 are MNHEY and SMNVEV (reference sequence). This CDR3 comprises 16 residues. CDR3: CASSPATRRPYNEQFF. DNA of the CDR3: TGTGCCAGCAGCCCGGCAACAAGGCGCCCTTACAATGAGCAGTTCTTC.